The 24 T cell receptor beta chains below were found in one sample sequenced in a study of blood T cell repertoires in COVID-19. Sequencing was performed with immunoSEQ multiplex PCR; in TCRdb, only in-frame clones are kept and a portion is missing. Among about 440,000 clones, 70% to 90% were seen once, and the ten largest hold roughly 1.8%. The specimen was PBMCs or T cells enriched from blood (not recorded which). These TCRs come from a woman younger than 35 with acute COVID-19.

This rearrangement joins TRBV18 to TRBJ1-6, with 9 bases that match TRBD1. Unmatched junction bases numbered 1, after V lost 9 bases and J lost 7 bases. CDR1 is KGHSH and CDR2 is LQKENI in the germline V gene. The CDR3 totals 12 residues. The CDR3 spells CASGTGNSPLHF. CDR3 nucleotide sequence: TGTGCCAGTGGGACAGGGAATTCACCCCTCCACTTT.

This chain joins TRBV28 and TRBJ1-5; D remains unclear. The CDR3 loop spans 15 amino acids. V was shortened by 2 bases and J by 6 bases, with 14 bases between the two germline ends. Germline CDR1 reads MDHEN; CDR2 reads SYDVKM. The CDR3 reads CASSLNPGLSQPQHF. The CDR3 bases are TGTGCCAGCAGTTTAAACCCAGGCCTGTCTCAGCCCCAGCATTTT.

This chain links TRBV9 with TRBJ1-6; no clear D gene. Germline loops: CDR1 SGDLS, CDR2 YYNGEE. The CDR3 sequence is 15 residues long. Trimming shortened V by 0 bases and J by 10 bases, and 14 bases separated the two germline ends. CDR3 sequence reads: CASSVAEGSGSPLHF. CDR3 in DNA: TGTGCCAGCAGCGTAGCTGAAGGCAGCGGATCACCCCTCCACTTT. Filled out from reference TRBV9 and TRBJ1-6, the complete variable domain reads DSGVTQTPKHLITATGQRVTLRCSPRSGDLSVYWYQQSLDQGLQFLIQYYNGEERAKGNILERFSAQQFPDLHSELNLSSLELGDSALYFCASSVAEGSGSPLHFGNGTRLTVT.

The gene calls are TRBV29-1 and TRBJ2-3; D might be TRBD2 (5 bases). V lost 5 bases to trimming and J lost 0 bases, with 18 bases between them. The CDR3 consists of 16 residues. Germline-derived CDR1 and CDR2 are SQVTM and ANQGSEA. The CDR3 DNA is TGCAGCGTTCACCCGTTTTCTGAGGGAAGCACAGATACGCAGTATTTT. Its protein is CSVHPFSEGSTDTQYF.

V usage is TRBV19 and J usage is TRBJ1-2; D is undetermined. The CDR3 has 16 amino acids. CDR1 and CDR2 from the germline V gene are LNHDA and SQIVND (reference sequence). Trimming left V 3 bases short and J 4 bases short, with 18 bases between. The CDR3 coding sequence is TGTGCCAGTAGTATTAATTCCGGACTTATCCCCTATGGCTACACCTTC. This sequence encodes CASSINSGLIPYGYTF.

The chain recombines TRBV24-1 with TRBJ2-3, with TRBD2 identical over 8 bases. Trimming took 11 bases from V and 6 from J; bases not matched to a gene: 9. CDR3 length equals 13 residues. Germline CDR1 KGHDR, CDR2 SFDVKD. The CDR3 loop is CAIGTRGLDTQYF. The CDR3 bases are TGTGCCATTGGGACTAGAGGGTTGGATACGCAGTATTTT.

This clone came up a few times. The rearrangement joins TRBV28 to TRBJ2-1; D may be TRBD2 (5 bases). Germline V CDR1 and CDR2: MDHEN, SYDVKM. The CDR3 is made up of 14 amino acids. V was trimmed by 8 bases and J by 0 bases, leaving 11 bases between them. As DNA, the CDR3 is TGTGCCAGCTTAGCGCCGAGCTCCTACAATGAGCAGTTCTTC. It specifies CASLAPSSYNEQFF.

This clone showed up just a few times. V gene TRBV19 combines with J gene TRBJ2-3; 7 bases fit TRBD1. V shed 6 bases and J 9 bases; nucleotides not matched to a gene: 3. CDR3 length: 11 amino acids. Germline loops: CDR1 LNHDA, CDR2 SQIVND (reference sequence). Written as DNA, the CDR3 is TGTGCCAGTAGACAGGGGCAGACGCAGTATTTT. It is translated as CASRQGQTQYF.

J is TRBJ2-7 and V is TRBV10-2; tentative D call: TRBD1 (6 bases). Germline-derived CDR1 and CDR2 are WSHSY and SAAADI. V gave up 5 bases and J gave up 4 bases, with 21 bases separating them. CDR3 length equals 16 residues. The CDR3 loop reads CASSSALQGLYYEQYF. CDR3 DNA sequence: TGCGCCAGCAGTTCAGCCTTACAGGGTCTTTATTACGAGCAGTACTTC.

The rearrangement uses TRBV7-2 and TRBJ1-4; tentative D call: TRBD1 (5 bases). The germline gives CDR1 SGHTA, CDR2 FQGNSA. V was shortened by 11 bases and J by 7 bases, with 17 bases between the two germline ends. The CDR3 spans 13 residues. CDR3 DNA sequence: TGTGCCGCGGGGAAAGGGGCGCGTGAAAAACTGTTTTTT. Residues: CAAGKGAREKLFF.

J is TRBJ1-1 and V is TRBV29-1; unclear D gene. Germline V lookup: CDR1 SQVTM, CDR2 ANQGSEA. Trimming pared 5 bases from V and 1 base from J, leaving 11 bases between. The CDR3 has 13 residues. The CDR3 spells CSVFGGGNTEAFF. DNA for the CDR3: TGCAGCGTTTTCGGAGGAGGGAACACTGAAGCTTTCTTT. Combining the CDR3 with reference TRBV29-1 and TRBJ1-1 gives the whole variable domain SAVISQKPSRDICQRGTSLTIQCQVDSQVTMMFWYRQQPGQSLTLIATANQGSEATYESGFVIDKFPISRPNLTFSTLTVSNMSPEDSSIYLCSVFGGGNTEAFFGQGTRLTVV.

CDR3 in amino acids: CASSQSDRDRDEKLFF. The CDR3 DNA reads as TGTGCCAGCAGCCAAAGTGACCGGGACAGGGATGAAAAACTGTTTTTT. The chain is built from TRBV3-1 (or the pseudogene TRBV3-2) and TRBJ1-4; TRBD1 agrees at 9 bases. CDR1 and CDR2 (germline): LGHDT, YNNKEL (reference sequence). V shed 2 bases and J 6 bases; nucleotides not matched to a gene: 7. There are 16 residues in the CDR3.

The CDR3 sequence is CAWSVRRHTQYF. The CDR3 nucleotides are TGTGCCTGGAGTGTACGGCGGCATACGCAGTATTTT. The chain carries TRBV30 and TRBJ2-3; D is undetermined. Between the trimmed V and J ends, which lost 0 bases and 7 bases, there was a span of 8 bases. Germline V lookup: CDR1 GTSNPN, CDR2 SVGIG (reference sequence). The length of the CDR3 is 12 residues.

The V call is TRBV6-5, the J call TRBJ2-2; 7 nucleotides line up with TRBD1. The CDR3 contains 16 residues. The germline gives CDR1 MNHEY, CDR2 SVGAGI. With 2 bases clipped from V and 4 bases from J, the junction kept 7 bases outside the gene matches. The CDR3 reads CASSYLVAGGTGELFF. CDR3 DNA: TGTGCCAGCAGTTACCTAGTGGCAGGGGGCACCGGGGAGCTGTTTTTT.

The chain uses TRBV19 and TRBJ1-2, with D unclear. V gave up 4 bases and J gave up 4 bases, with 10 bases separating them. The CDR3 contains 13 residues. The germline V gene encodes CDR1 LNHDA and CDR2 SQIVND (reference sequence). The CDR3 DNA is TGTGCCAGTAGTAATCCAGTCTTCTATGGCTACACCTTC. Translation: CASSNPVFYGYTF.

This clone was recorded only once. The V and J genes are TRBV6-5 and TRBJ2-7; possibly TRBD1 for D (5 bases). V lost 4 bases to trimming and J lost 3 bases, with 13 bases between them. This CDR3 comprises 14 residues. Germline V gene lookup returns CDR1 MNHEY and CDR2 SVGAGI. DNA for the CDR3: TGTGCCAGCAGTTCGCGGACAACGGGCTACGAGCAGTACTTC. Translating it yields CASSSRTTGYEQYF.

This sequence joins TRBV6-4 and TRBJ2-1; 11 positions match TRBD1. Germline V gene lookup returns CDR1 MRHNA and CDR2 SNTAGT. Trimming at V came to 4 bases and at J to 8 bases, leaving 7 bases not matched to a gene. This CDR3 has 15 residues. Here the CDR3 DNA reads TGTGCCAGCAGTGGGTCGGGACAGGGGGGCGATGAGCAGTTCTTC. This encodes CASSGSGQGGDEQFF.

This chain connects TRBV15 to TRBJ2-5; 7 nucleotides align to TRBD1. V lost 1 base to trimming and J lost 4 bases; unmatched junction nucleotides: 9. Germline V gene sequence: CDR1 LNHNV, CDR2 YYDKDF (reference sequence). The CDR3 consists of 16 residues. The CDR3 sequence: CATSRGGRGFRETQYF. For the CDR3, the DNA is TGTGCCACCAGCAGAGGTGGCAGGGGGTTTAGAGAGACCCAGTACTTC.

The CDR3 nucleotides are TGTGCCAGCAGTAAGACAGGGAACACTGAAGCTTTCTTT. Translated, it gives CASSKTGNTEAFF. The chain couples TRBV27 to TRBJ1-1; maybe TRBD1 (6 bases). Germline CDR1 and CDR2: MNHEY and SMNVEV (reference sequence). There are 13 residues in the CDR3. Trimming shortened V by 5 bases and J by 1 base, and 8 bases separated the two germline ends.

The chain combines TRBV7-2 with TRBJ1-2; D is undetermined. In germline, CDR1 is SGHTA, CDR2 FQGNSA. The CDR3 consists of 14 residues. V shed 1 base and J shed 3 bases, with 9 bases lying between them. In DNA, the CDR3 is TGTGCCAGCAGCTTAGAGATGGCGGACTATGGCTACACCTTC. As protein: CASSLEMADYGYTF.

This sequence joins TRBV4-3 and TRBJ2-6; D is possibly TRBD2 (6 bases). Germline V lookup: CDR1 LGHNA, CDR2 YSLEER. The CDR3 has 17 amino acids. Trimming shortened V by 3 bases and J by 0 bases, and 12 bases separated the two germline ends. The DNA of the CDR3 is TGCGCCAGCAGCCACCTGGCGGGGAGCTCTGGGGCCAACGTCCTGACTTTC. Translation: CASSHLAGSSGANVLTF.

The rearrangement links TRBV21-1 to TRBJ1-1; the table assigns TRBD1, which was not confirmed against the DNA. TRBV21-1 is shown as a pseudogene. This CDR3 is 13 amino acids long. For the CDR3, the DNA is TGTGCCAGCAGCAAAGGACAGAACACTGAAGCTTTCTTT. Translated, it gives CASSKGQNTEAFF.

The chain has TRBV9 and TRBJ2-7, with 11 bases aligning to TRBD2. Germline V gene data show CDR1 as SGDLS and CDR2 as YYNGEE. This CDR3 contains 16 residues. Trimming cost V 0 bases and J 4 bases; bases outside gene matches: 6. In DNA form, the CDR3 reads TGTGCCAGCAGCGTAGTGGTTAGCGGGGGGGTATACGAGCAGTACTTC. Translation gives CASSVVVSGGVYEQYF.

The V gene is TRBV12-3 or TRBV12-4, the J gene TRBJ2-7, with D perhaps matching TRBD1 (5 bases). The CDR3 spans 13 residues. V was trimmed by 5 bases and J by 5 bases, leaving 13 bases between them. The CDR3 sequence is CASSPRGGHEQYF. The CDR3 DNA follows: TGTGCCAGCAGTCCTAGGGGTGGCCACGAGCAGTACTTC.